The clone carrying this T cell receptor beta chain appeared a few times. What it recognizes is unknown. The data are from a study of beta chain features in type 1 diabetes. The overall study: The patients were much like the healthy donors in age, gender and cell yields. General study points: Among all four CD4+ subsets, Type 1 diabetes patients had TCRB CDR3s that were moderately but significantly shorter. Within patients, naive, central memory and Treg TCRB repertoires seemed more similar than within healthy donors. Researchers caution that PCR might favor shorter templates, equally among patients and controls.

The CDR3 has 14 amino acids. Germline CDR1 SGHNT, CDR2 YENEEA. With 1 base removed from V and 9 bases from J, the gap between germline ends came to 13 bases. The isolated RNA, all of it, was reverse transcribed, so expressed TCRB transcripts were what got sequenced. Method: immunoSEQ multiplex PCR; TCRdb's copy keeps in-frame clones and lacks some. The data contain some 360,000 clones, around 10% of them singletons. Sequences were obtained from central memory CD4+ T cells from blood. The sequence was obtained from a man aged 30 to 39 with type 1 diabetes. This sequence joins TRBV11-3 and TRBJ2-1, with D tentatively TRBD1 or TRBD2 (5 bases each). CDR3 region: CASSLVRYGTEQFF. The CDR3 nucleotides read TGTGCCAGCAGCTTAGTCCGTTATGGGACTGAGCAGTTCTTC.